This TCR beta chain was observed in a study of blood T cell repertoires in COVID-19. Study-wide background: T cells, B-cell-depleted T cells, or PBMCs provided the cDNA or gDNA that served as material.

V lost 6 bases and J lost 9; bases outside the gene matches: 7. The CDR3 covers 12 residues. The germline V gene encodes CDR1 SNHLY and CDR2 FYNNEI. In the study's own analysis: The authors estimated nucleated cell counts from reference gene primer amplification. This table comes from immunoSEQ multiplex PCR, and its TCRdb copy is limited to in-frame clones, with some not included. V, J and clone size derive from that table, while D and trimming were established from the DNA sequence. The sample records roughly 340,000 clones, over 70% being singletons. Patients from Seattle were sampled longitudinally, starting during active infection.

The material sequenced was peripheral blood. The sequence was collected from a woman in her fifties or sixties with COVID-19, enrolled during active disease. The chain joins TRBV2 to TRBJ2-5; 7 nucleotides line up with TRBD1. The CDR3 loop is CASRDRWGSQYF. In DNA, the CDR3 is TGTGCCAGCAGGGACAGGTGGGGGTCCCAGTACTTC.